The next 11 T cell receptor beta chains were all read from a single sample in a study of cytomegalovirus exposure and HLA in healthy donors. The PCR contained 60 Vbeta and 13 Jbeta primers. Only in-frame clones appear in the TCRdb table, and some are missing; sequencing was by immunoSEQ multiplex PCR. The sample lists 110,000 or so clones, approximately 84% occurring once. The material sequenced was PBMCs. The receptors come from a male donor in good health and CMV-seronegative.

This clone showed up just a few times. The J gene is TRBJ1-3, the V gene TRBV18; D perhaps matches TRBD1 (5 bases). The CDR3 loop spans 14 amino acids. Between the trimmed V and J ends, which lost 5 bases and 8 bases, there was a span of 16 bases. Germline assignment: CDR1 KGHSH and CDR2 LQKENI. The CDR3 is CASSERTTTDTIYF. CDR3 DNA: TGTGCCAGCTCAGAGAGGACTACGACAGACACCATATATTTT.

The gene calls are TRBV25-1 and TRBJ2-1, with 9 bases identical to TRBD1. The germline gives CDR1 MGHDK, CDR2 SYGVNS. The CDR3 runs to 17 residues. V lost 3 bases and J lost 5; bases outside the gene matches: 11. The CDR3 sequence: CASSDSSGTGPNNEQFF. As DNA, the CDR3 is TGTGCCAGCAGTGATTCCTCCGGGACAGGGCCCAACAATGAGCAGTTCTTC.

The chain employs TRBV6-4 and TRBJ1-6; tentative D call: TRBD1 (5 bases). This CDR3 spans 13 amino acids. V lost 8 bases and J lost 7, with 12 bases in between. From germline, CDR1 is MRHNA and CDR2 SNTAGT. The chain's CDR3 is CASAPGENSPLHF. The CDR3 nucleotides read TGTGCCAGCGCCCCGGGGGAGAATTCACCCCTCCACTTT.

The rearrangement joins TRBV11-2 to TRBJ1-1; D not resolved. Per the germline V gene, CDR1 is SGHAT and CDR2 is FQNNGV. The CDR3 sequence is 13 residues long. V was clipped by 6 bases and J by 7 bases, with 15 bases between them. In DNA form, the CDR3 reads TGTGCCAGCAGTATCGCCGAGGGCCTTGAAGCTTTCTTT. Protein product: CASSIAEGLEAFF.

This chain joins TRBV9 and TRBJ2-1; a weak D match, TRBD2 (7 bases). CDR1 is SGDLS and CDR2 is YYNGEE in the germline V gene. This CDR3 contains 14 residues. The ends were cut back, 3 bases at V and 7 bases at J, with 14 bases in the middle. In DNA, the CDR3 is TGTGCCAGCAGCGCAGGGGCGGGGGTAAATGAGCAGTTCTTC. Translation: CASSAGAGVNEQFF.

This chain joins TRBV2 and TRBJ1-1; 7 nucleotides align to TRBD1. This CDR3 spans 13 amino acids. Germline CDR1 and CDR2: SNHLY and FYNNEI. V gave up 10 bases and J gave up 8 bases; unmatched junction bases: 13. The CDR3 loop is CATQGGNRAEAFF. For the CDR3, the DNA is TGTGCCACCCAGGGGGGCAACAGGGCAGAAGCTTTCTTT. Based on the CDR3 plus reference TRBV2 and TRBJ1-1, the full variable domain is EPEVTQTPSHQVTQMGQEVILRCVPISNHLYFYWYRQILGQKVEFLVSFYNNEISEKSEIFDDQFSVERPDGSNFTLKIRSTKLEDSAMYFCATQGGNRAEAFFGQGTRLTVV.

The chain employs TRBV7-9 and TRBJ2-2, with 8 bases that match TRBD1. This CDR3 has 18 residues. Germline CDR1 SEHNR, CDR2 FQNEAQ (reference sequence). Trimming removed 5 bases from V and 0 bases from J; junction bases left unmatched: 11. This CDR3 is CASSTIPGTGSNTGELFF. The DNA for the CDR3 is TGTGCCAGCAGCACCATTCCCGGGACAGGATCGAACACCGGGGAGCTGTTTTTT.

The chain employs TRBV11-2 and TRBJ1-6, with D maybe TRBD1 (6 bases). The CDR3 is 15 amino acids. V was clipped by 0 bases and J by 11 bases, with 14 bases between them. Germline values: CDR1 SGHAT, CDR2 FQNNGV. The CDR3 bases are TGTGCCAGCAGCTTAGATGCAGGGGCTGGGACACCCCTCCACTTT. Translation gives CASSLDAGAGTPLHF.

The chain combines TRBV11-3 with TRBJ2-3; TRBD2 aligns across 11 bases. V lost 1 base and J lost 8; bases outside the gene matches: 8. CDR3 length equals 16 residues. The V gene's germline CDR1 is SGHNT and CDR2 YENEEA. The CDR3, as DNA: TGTGCCAGCAGCTTAGGAGATATTAGCGGGAGGGGTACGCAGTATTTT. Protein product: CASSLGDISGRGTQYF.

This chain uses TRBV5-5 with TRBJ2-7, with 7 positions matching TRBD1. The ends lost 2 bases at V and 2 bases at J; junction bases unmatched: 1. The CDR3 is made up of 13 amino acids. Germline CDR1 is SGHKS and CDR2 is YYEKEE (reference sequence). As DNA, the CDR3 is TGTGCCAGCAGCTTCGGACAGGCCTACGAGCAGTACTTC. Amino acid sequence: CASSFGQAYEQYF.

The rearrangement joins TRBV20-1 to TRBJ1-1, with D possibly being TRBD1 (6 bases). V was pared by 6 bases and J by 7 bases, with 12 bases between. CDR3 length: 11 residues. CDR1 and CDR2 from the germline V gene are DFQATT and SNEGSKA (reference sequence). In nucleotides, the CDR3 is TGCAGTGCCGTCCCAGGGGATGAAGCTTTCTTT. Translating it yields CSAVPGDEAFF.